This is a list of T cell receptor beta chains from one sample in a study of CD8+CD57+ T cells in acquired aplastic anemia. Each CDR3 protein is one row after TCRdb ran MiXCR on the reads. The repertoire has some 200,000 distinct CDR3 sequences, roughly 55% of them found once; the top ten carry over 25%. The sequenced material came from sorted CD4+, CD8+, or CD8+CD57+ T cells (not recorded which) from PBMCs. The origin of the receptors is a human donor in good health. CDR3s include the opening cysteine and the closing phenylalanine or tryptophan. The D gene is left open where the match is weak. The listing skips clone size in some rows; elsewhere it reads once, few, many or a size class.

v_gene	abundance	j_gene	d_gene	CDR3nt	CDR3aa
TRBV10-3	-	TRBJ2-3	-	TGTGCCATCAGTGAGTCGGGGCGGGGAAGAACAGATACGCAGTATTTT	CAISESGRGRTDTQYF
TRBV14	-	TRBJ2-7	-	TGTGCCAGCAGCTTGGGGGAGCGGGCCTTTGGGCAGTACTTC	CASSLGERAFGQYF
TRBV20-1	-	TRBJ2-5	TRBD2	TGCAGTGCTAGATTAGCGGGGCAAGAGACCCAGTACTTC	CSARLAGQETQYF
TRBV7-3	-	TRBJ2-1	TRBD2	TGTGCCAGCAGCCACGGGGGGGGGCGATACAATGAGCAGTTCTTC	CASSHGGGRYNEQFF
TRBV20-1	-	TRBJ2-3	TRBD2	TGCAGTGCTGCACTAGCGGGAGCGGTCACAGATACGCAGTATTTT	CSAALAGAVTDTQYF
TRBV2	many	TRBJ1-5	TRBD1	TGTGCCAGCCTGAAAGACGGGACAGGACCTCAGCCCCAGCATTTT	CASLKDGTGPQPQHF
TRBV7-9	-	TRBJ2-3	-	TGTGCCAGCAGCCAATTGGGACAGGGTCTAGCGGGAGTGGATACGCAGTATTTT	CASSQLGQGLAGVDTQYF
TRBV4-1	many	TRBJ2-7	TRBD1	TGCGCCAGCAGCCAGAGGACAGGGGCCAACGAGCAGTACTTC	CASSQRTGANEQYF
TRBV9	many	TRBJ1-2	TRBD1	TGTGCCAGCAGCTCACGTCTCCGGGACAGGGACGGCTACACCTTC	CASSSRLRDRDGYTF
TRBV7-7	-	TRBJ2-2	TRBD2	TGTGCTAGCAGCGCGCGGACTAGAGGTACCGGGGAGCTGTTTTTT	CASSARTRGTGELFF
TRBV5-1	-	TRBJ1-6	-	TGCGCCAGCAGCTTGGGGCAGGGGATATCACCCCTCCACTTT	CASSLGQGISPLHF
TRBV24-1	-	TRBJ2-3	TRBD2	TGTGCCACCAGTGACTCGACTAGCGGGGACTACAGCACAGATACGCAGTATTTT	CATSDSTSGDYSTDTQYF
TRBV7-4	-	TRBJ2-2	TRBD2	TGTGCCAGCAGGGACACTAGCGGGAACACCGGGGAGCTGTTTTTT	CASRDTSGNTGELFF
TRBV14	-	TRBJ2-1	TRBD1	TGTGCCAGCAGCCAAAAGGGACAGTCCTTCACCTACAATGAGCAGTTCTTC	CASSQKGQSFTYNEQFF
TRBV7-2	-	TRBJ2-3	TRBD2	TGTGCCAGCAGCGTCGGGACTAGCGGGAGCCTAACTGAGGCAGATACGCAGTATTTT	CASSVGTSGSLTEADTQYF
TRBV12-3/TRBV12-4	many	TRBJ2-2	-	TGTGCCAGCAGTTCACAGGGATTCACCGGGGAGCTGTTTTTT	CASSSQGFTGELFF
TRBV19	once	TRBJ1-5	-	TGTGCCAGTAGTATAGCCAGGGGAGGACAGCCCCAGCATTTT	CASSIARGGQPQHF